The rows below give T cell receptor beta chains drawn from one sample of a study of blood T cells in healthy people across ages. TCRdb used MiXCR to reprocess the 5' RACE reads, holding one entry per CDR3 protein. The data show more than 650,000 distinct CDR3 sequences, 22% seen once. Sequenced material: blood. All receptors come from a man aged 70 or older in good health. Each CDR3 is given with its conserved first and last residue. The D gene is left open where the match is weak. The size field is filled for only some rows; it gives once, few, many or a size class.

D	size	V	J	DNA	CDR3
NA	few	TRBV7-9	TRBJ1-6	TGTGCCAGCAGCCGCGTTGGGGTTGATTCACCCCTCCACTTT	CASSRVGVDSPLHF
NA	NA	TRBV6-2/TRBV6-3	TRBJ2-1	TGTGCCAGCAGTTACGTGGGGCCCTACAATGAGCAGTTCTTC	CASSYVGPYNEQFF
NA	NA	TRBV7-2	TRBJ2-1	TGTGCCAGCAGCTTCAGAAAACCCAATGAGCAGTTCTTC	CASSFRKPNEQFF
NA	NA	TRBV21-1	TRBJ2-6	TGTGCCAGCCCCTCTTGGGTGTCTGGGGCCAACGTCCTGACTTTC	CASPSWVSGANVLTF
TRBD2	NA	TRBV5-1	TRBJ2-1	TGCGCCAGCAGCTTGGTAAGCGGGGGGCCCAATGAGCAGTTCTTC	CASSLVSGGPNEQFF
NA	few	TRBV6-6	TRBJ1-5	TGTGCCAGCAGTCGGGGCGCCCAGCGCGGCAATCAGCCCCAGCACTTT	CASSRGAQRGNQPQHF
NA	NA	TRBV20-1	TRBJ2-3	TGCAGTGCTCCTCCCGCTGGGTTCACAGATACGCAGTATTTT	CSAPPAGFTDTQYF
NA	few	TRBV12-3/TRBV12-4	TRBJ1-1	TGTGCCAGCAGTTTGGTCCCGGACGGACGATCTGAAGCTTTCTTT	CASSLVPDGRSEAFF
NA	NA	TRBV5-1	TRBJ2-2	TGCGCCAGCAGCTTGGAGGCCCGTCAAGACACCGGGGAGCTGTTTTTT	CASSLEARQDTGELFF
NA	few	TRBV5-1	TRBJ2-4	TGCGCCAGCAGCTTACAGGGTCCTGAGGTCAAAAACATTCAGTACTTC	CASSLQGPEVKNIQYF
NA	NA	TRBV11-2	TRBJ2-3	TGTGCCAGCAGCTTAGGAGGCGTGAATACGCAGTATTTT	CASSLGGVNTQYF
NA	many	TRBV12-3/TRBV12-4	TRBJ1-4	TGTGCCAGCCAGATCGGGCATTTGGGCGAAAAACTGTTTTTT	CASQIGHLGEKLFF
NA	few	TRBV9	TRBJ2-2	TGTGCCAGCAGCCTCTTAATGACCACCGGGGAGCTGTTTTTT	CASSLLMTTGELFF
NA	NA	TRBV11-2	TRBJ1-4	TGTGCCAGCAGCCTCATACAGGGCTCAACTAATGAAAAACTGTTTTTT	CASSLIQGSTNEKLFF
NA	NA	TRBV7-2	TRBJ2-3	TGTGCCAGCAGCTTGGGTGGAGGGTACTCCACAGATACGCAGTATTTT	CASSLGGGYSTDTQYF
NA	few	TRBV2	TRBJ1-5	TGTGCCAGCAGTCTTAGGGAAGGAGGGAGTCAGCCCCAGCATTTT	CASSLREGGSQPQHF
NA	NA	TRBV7-8	TRBJ1-2	TGTGCCAGCAGCTTTAATCGAGGGTGGGATGGCTACACCTTC	CASSFNRGWDGYTF
NA	NA	TRBV28	TRBJ1-4	TGTGCCAGCAGTCCTCTCAGGGATGCAACTAATGAAAAACTGTTTTTT	CASSPLRDATNEKLFF